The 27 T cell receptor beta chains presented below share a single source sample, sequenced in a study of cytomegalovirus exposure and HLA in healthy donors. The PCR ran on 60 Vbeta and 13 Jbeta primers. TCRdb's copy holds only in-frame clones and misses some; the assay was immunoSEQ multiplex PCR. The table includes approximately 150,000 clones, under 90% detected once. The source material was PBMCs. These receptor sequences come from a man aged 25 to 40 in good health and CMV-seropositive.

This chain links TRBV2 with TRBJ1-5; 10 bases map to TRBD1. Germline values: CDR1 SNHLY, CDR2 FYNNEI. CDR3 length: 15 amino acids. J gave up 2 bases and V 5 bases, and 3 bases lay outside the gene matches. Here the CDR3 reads CASSPGTGGNQPQHF. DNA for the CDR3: TGTGCCAGCAGTCCCGGGACAGGGGGCAATCAGCCCCAGCATTTT.

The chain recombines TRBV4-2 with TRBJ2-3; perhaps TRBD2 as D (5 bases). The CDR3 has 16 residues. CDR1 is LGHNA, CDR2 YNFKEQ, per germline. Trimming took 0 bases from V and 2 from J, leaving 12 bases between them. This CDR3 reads CASSQEGSGFTDTQYF. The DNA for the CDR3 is TGTGCCAGCAGCCAAGAAGGCAGCGGATTCACAGATACGCAGTATTTT.

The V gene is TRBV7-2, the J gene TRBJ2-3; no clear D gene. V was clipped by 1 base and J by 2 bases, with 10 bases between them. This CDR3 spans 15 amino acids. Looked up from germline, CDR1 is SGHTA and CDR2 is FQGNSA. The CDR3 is CASSLVGQSTDTQYF. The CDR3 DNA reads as TGTGCCAGCAGCTTAGTGGGCCAGTCCACAGATACGCAGTATTTT.

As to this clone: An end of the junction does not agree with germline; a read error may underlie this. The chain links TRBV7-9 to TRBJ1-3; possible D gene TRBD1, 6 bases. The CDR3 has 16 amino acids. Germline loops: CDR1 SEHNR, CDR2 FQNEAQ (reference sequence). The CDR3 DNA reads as TGTGCCGGCAGCTTAGCGGGCAGGGGCGAAGGAAACACCATATATTTT. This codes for CAGSLAGRGEGNTIYF.

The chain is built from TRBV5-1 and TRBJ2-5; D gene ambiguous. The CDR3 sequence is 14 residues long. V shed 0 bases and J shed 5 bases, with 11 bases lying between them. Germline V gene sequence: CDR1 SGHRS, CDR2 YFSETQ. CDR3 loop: CASSLAGPGETQYF. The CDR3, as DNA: TGCGCCAGCAGCTTGGCCGGTCCCGGGGAGACCCAGTACTTC. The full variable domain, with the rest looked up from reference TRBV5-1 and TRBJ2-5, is KAGVTQTPRYLIKTRGQQVTLSCSPISGHRSVSWYQQTPGQGLQFLFEYFSETQRNKGNFPGRFSGRQFSNSRSEMNVSTLELGDSALYLCASSLAGPGETQYFGPGTRLLVL.

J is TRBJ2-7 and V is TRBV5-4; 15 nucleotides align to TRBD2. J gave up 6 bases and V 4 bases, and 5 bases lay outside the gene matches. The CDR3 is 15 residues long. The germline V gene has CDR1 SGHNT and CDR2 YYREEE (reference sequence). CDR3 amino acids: CASSEGLAGGTEQYF. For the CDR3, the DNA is TGTGCCAGCAGCGAAGGACTAGCGGGGGGGACCGAGCAGTACTTC.

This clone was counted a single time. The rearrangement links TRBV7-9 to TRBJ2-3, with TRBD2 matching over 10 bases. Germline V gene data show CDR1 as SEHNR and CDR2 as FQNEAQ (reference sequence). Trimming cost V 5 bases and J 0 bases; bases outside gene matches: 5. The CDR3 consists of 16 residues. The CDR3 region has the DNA TGTGCCAGCAGCCCCTGGACTAGCGGTAGCACAGATACGCAGTATTTT. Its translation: CASSPWTSGSTDTQYF.

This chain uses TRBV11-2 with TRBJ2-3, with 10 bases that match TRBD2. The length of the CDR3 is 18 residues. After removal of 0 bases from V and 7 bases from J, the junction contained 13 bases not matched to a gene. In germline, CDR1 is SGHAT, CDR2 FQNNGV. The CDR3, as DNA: TGTGCCAGCAGCTTAGAGCCCCCCATAGCGGGAGGTTTGAATACGCAGTATTTT. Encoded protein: CASSLEPPIAGGLNTQYF. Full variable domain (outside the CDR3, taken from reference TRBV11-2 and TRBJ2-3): EAGVAQSPRYKIIEKRQSVAFWCNPISGHATLYWYQQILGQGPKLLIQFQNNGVVDDSQLPKDRFSAERLKGVDSTLKIQPAKLEDSAVYLCASSLEPPIAGGLNTQYFGPGTRLTVL.

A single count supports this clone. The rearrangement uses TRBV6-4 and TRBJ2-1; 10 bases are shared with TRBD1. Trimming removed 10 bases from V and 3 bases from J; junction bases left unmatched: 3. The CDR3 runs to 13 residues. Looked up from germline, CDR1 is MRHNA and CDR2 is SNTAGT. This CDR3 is CATGTGDYNEQFF. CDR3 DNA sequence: TGTGCCACCGGGACAGGGGACTACAATGAGCAGTTCTTC.

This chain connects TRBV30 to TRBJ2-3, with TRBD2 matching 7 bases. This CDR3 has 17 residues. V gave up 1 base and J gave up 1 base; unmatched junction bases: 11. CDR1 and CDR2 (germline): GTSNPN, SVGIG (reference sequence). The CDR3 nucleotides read TGTGCCTGGAGTGCCCCCTGGGGGGAGGGCGGCACAGATACGCAGTATTTT. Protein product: CAWSAPWGEGGTDTQYF.

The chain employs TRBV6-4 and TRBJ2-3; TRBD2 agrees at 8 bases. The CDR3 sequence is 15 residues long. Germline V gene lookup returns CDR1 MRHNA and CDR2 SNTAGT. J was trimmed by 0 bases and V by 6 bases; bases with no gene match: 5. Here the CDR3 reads CASRRGGLSTDTQYF. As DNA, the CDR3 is TGTGCCAGCAGACGGGGGGGACTAAGCACAGATACGCAGTATTTT.

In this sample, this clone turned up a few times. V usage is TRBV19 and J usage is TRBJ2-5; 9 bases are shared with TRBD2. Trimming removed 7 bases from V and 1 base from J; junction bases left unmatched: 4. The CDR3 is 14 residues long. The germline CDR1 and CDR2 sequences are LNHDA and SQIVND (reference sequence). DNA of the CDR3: TGTGCCAGTAAGAGTAGCGGGGGCCAAGAGACCCAGTACTTC. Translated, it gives CASKSSGGQETQYF.

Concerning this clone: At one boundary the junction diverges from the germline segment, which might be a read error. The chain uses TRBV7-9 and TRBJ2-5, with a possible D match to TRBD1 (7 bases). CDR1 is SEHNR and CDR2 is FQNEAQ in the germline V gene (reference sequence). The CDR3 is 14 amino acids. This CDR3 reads CSSSLGGGQETQYF. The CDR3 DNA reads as TGTTCCAGCAGCTTAGGAGGGGGCCAGGAGACCCAGTACTTC.

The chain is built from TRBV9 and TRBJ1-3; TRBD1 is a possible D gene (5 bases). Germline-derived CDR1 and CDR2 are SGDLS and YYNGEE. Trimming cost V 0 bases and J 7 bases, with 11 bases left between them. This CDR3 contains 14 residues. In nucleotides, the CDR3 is TGTGCCAGCAGCGTAGAGTCCGGGGGGAACACCATATATTTT. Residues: CASSVESGGNTIYF.

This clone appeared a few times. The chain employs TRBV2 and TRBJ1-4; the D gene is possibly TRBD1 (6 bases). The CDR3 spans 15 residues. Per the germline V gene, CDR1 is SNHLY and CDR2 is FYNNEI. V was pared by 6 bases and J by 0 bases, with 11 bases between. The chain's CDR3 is CASSRDTSTNEKLFF. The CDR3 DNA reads TGTGCCAGCAGCCGGGACACCTCAACTAATGAAAAACTGTTTTTT.

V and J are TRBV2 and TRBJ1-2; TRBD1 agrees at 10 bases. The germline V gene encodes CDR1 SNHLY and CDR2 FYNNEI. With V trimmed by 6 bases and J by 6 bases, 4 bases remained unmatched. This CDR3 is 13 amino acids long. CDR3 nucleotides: TGTGCCAGCAGCCTGGACAGGGGGAATGGCTACACCTTC. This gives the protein CASSLDRGNGYTF.

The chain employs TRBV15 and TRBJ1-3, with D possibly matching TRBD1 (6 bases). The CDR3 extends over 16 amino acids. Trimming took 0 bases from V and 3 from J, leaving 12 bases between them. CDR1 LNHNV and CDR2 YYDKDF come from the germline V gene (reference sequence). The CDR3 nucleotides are TGTGCCACCAGCAGAGATATGGGGGCAGTTGGAAACACCATATATTTT. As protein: CATSRDMGAVGNTIYF.

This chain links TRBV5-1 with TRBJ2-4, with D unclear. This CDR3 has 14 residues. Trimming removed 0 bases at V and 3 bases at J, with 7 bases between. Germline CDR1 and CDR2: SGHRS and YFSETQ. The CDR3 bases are TGCGCCAGCAGCTTGGAGCCACTCAAAAACATTCAGTACTTC. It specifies CASSLEPLKNIQYF.

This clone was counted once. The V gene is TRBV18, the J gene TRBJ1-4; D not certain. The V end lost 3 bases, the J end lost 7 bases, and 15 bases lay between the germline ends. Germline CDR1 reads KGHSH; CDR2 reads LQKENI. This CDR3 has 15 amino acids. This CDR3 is CASSPRSAPGEKLFF. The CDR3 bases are TGTGCCAGCTCACCGAGATCGGCTCCGGGTGAAAAACTGTTTTTT. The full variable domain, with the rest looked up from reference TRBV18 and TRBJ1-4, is NAGVMQNPRHLVRRRGQEARLRCSPMKGHSHVYWYRQLPEEGLKFMVYLQKENIIDESGMPKERFSAEFPKEGPSILRIQQVVRGDSAAYFCASSPRSAPGEKLFFGSGTQLSVL.

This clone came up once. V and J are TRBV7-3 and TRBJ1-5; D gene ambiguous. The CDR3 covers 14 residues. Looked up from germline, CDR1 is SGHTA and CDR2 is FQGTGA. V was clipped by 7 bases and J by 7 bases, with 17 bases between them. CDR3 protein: CASTQGAGRQPQHF. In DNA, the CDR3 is TGTGCCAGCACCCAAGGCGCTGGCAGGCAGCCCCAGCATTTT.

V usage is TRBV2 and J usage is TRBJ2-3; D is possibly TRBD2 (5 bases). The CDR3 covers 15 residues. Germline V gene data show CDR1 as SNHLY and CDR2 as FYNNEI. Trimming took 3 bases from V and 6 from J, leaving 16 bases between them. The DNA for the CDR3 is TGTGCCAGCAGTGATAGGTCCACGGAGGAGGATACGCAGTATTTT. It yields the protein CASSDRSTEEDTQYF.

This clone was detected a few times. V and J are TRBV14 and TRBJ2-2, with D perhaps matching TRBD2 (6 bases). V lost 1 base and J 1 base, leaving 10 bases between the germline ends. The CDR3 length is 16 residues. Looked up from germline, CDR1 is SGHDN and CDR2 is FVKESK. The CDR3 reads CASSQVLGGNTGELFF. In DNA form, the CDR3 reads TGTGCCAGCAGCCAAGTGTTGGGAGGGAACACCGGGGAGCTGTTTTTT.

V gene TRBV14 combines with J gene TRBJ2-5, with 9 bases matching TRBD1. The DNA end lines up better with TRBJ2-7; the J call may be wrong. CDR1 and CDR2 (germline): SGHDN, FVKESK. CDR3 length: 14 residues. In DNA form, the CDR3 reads TGTGCCAGCAGCCAACAGGACAGGGGCTTCGAGCAGTACTTC. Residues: CASSQQDRGFEQYF.

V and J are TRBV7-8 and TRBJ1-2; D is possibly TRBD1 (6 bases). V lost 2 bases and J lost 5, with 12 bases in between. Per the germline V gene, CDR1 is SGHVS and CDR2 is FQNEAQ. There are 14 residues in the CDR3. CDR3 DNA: TGTGCCAGCAGCTTATCGGGGGGCTATTATGGCTACACCTTC. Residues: CASSLSGGYYGYTF. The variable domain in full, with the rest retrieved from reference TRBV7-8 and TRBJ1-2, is GAGVSQSPRYKVAKRGQDVALRCDPISGHVSLFWYQQALGQGPEFLTYFQNEAQLDKSGLPSDRFFAERPEGSVSTLKIQRTQQEDSAVYLCASSLSGGYYGYTFGSGTRLTVV.

The CDR3 is CASSDGTNNSPLHF. The CDR3 bases are TGTGCCAGCAGTGACGGGACAAATAATTCACCCCTCCACTTT. J is TRBJ1-6 and V is TRBV2; a weak D match, TRBD1 (6 bases). The CDR3 sequence is 14 residues long. The ends were cut back, 3 bases at V and 5 bases at J, with 8 bases in the middle. Germline CDR1 reads SNHLY; CDR2 reads FYNNEI. The full variable domain, with the rest looked up from reference TRBV2 and TRBJ1-6, is EPEVTQTPSHQVTQMGQEVILRCVPISNHLYFYWYRQILGQKVEFLVSFYNNEISEKSEIFDDQFSVERPDGSNFTLKIRSTKLEDSAMYFCASSDGTNNSPLHFGNGTRLTVT.

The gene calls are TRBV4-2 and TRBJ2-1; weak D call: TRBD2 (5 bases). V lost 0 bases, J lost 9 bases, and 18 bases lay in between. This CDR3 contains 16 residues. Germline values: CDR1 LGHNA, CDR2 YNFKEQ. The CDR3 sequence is CASSQERALASFEQFF. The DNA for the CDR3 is TGTGCCAGCAGCCAAGAGAGGGCTCTAGCCTCATTTGAGCAGTTCTTC.

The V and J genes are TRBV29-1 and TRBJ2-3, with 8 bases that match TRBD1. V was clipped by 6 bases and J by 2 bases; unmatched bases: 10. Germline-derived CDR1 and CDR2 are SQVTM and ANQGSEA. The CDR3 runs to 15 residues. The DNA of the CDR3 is TGCAGCGTGGCAGGACAGGGAAGAAACACAGATACGCAGTATTTT. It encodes CSVAGQGRNTDTQYF.